This paragraph reports one TCR beta chain. Germline assignment: CDR1 SGHRS and CDR2 YFSETQ. The V gene end was trimmed by 4 bases and the J gene end by 7 bases; junction bases not matched to a gene: 5. The CDR3 has 13 residues. Here immunoSEQ multiplex PCR was the method, and the copy in TCRdb shows in-frame clones only, minus some. The sample consists of roughly 250,000 clones, approximately 84% of them appearing once. This record comes from a study of blood T cell repertoires in COVID-19. Study overall: COVID-19 samples collected from the United States, Italy and Spain covered acute and convalescent phases.

The TCR was taken from a man over 45 with active or convalescent COVID-19. The specimen was peripheral blood. The J gene is TRBJ2-1, the V gene TRBV5-1; the match to TRBD1 covers 7 bases. Written as DNA, the CDR3 is TGCGCCAGCAGCCCGGGACAGCCTAATGAGCAGTTCTTC. It is translated as CASSPGQPNEQFF.